The 9 T cell receptor beta chains reported below all come from one sample, sequenced in a study of OX40 agonist ivuxolimab in advanced cancers. Using immunoSEQ multiplex PCR, the repertoire was profiled, and TCRdb retains in-frame clones only, with some absent. The table includes 90,000 to 100,000 clones, roughly 80% detected once. Sequenced here: CD4+ or CD8+ T cells sorted from blood, sampled in a trial of the OX40 agonist ivuxolimab. These receptors all come from an adult with an advanced solid tumor such as melanoma, head and neck, liver or kidney cancer.

This clone was seen once. The chain recombines TRBV19 with TRBJ2-3, with 7 bases lining up with TRBD1. J gave up 1 base and V 3 bases, and 7 bases lay outside the gene matches. There are 16 residues in the CDR3. Germline lookup yields CDR1 LNHDA and CDR2 SQIVND (reference sequence). For the CDR3, the DNA is TGTGCCAGTAGTATCTCGGGACAGACTGGCACAGATACGCAGTATTTT. Translating it yields CASSISGQTGTDTQYF.

The V call is TRBV7-6, the J call TRBJ2-7; possible D gene TRBD2, 6 bases. Germline values: CDR1 SGHVS, CDR2 FNYEAQ. The CDR3 contains 13 residues. V dropped 5 bases and J dropped 3 bases, with 11 bases sitting between them. The CDR3 loop is CASSRGLDYEQYF. CDR3 bases: TGTGCCAGCAGCCGGGGGTTGGACTACGAGCAGTACTTC.

The chain combines TRBV28 with TRBJ1-1; possible D gene TRBD1, 5 bases. Trimming cost V 1 base and J 10 bases, with 19 bases left between them. The germline gives CDR1 MDHEN, CDR2 SYDVKM. The CDR3 totals 15 residues. CDR3 amino acids: CASSLFGGFPDGAFF. The CDR3 DNA follows: TGTGCCAGCAGTTTATTTGGGGGGTTCCCCGATGGAGCTTTCTTT.

This clone was seen a single time. This rearrangement joins TRBV5-4 to TRBJ2-4; the D is unclear. The V end was cut by 4 bases, the J end by 7 bases, with 9 bases between. The CDR3 contains 12 residues. The V gene's germline CDR1 is SGHNT and CDR2 YYREEE (reference sequence). The CDR3 region is CASSTGRNIQYF. The CDR3 nucleotides read TGTGCCAGCAGCACTGGTCGGAACATTCAGTACTTC.

V gene TRBV6-5 combines with J gene TRBJ2-2, with D perhaps TRBD1 (5 bases). Deletions cut 2 bases from V and 1 base from J, with 5 bases between. Germline V gene data show CDR1 as MNHEY and CDR2 as SVGAGI. The CDR3 consists of 14 residues. CDR3 nucleotide sequence: TGTGCCAGCAGTTACAGGGGGAACACCGGGGAGCTGTTTTTT. Protein product: CASSYRGNTGELFF.

A few counts support this clone. The chain couples TRBV4-1 to TRBJ2-1; D ambiguous. V was pared by 0 bases and J by 6 bases, with 9 bases between. This CDR3 spans 14 amino acids. The germline V gene has CDR1 MGHRA and CDR2 YSYEKL. The CDR3 DNA sequence: TGCGCCAGCAGCCAAGACCAGCGTTTCAATGAGCAGTTCTTC. Encoded protein: CASSQDQRFNEQFF.

The chain links TRBV5-6 to TRBJ2-1, with 8 bases matching TRBD2. Germline V gene sequence: CDR1 SGHDT, CDR2 YYEEEE. The length of the CDR3 is 15 residues. J lost 4 bases, V lost 4 bases, and 7 bases had no gene match. In nucleotides, the CDR3 is TGTGCCAGCAGCCTCTGGACTAGCAAGTACAATGAGCAGTTCTTC. This translates into CASSLWTSKYNEQFF.

The chain combines TRBV2 with TRBJ2-7; 13 bases are shared with TRBD2. Germline V gene lookup returns CDR1 SNHLY and CDR2 FYNNEI. Losses at the gene ends were 6 bases for V and 3 bases for J; bases not matched to a gene: 2. The CDR3 consists of 14 residues. The CDR3 nucleotides read TGTGCCAGCAGCCGACTAGCGGGGGGCTACGAGCAGTACTTC. Translation gives CASSRLAGGYEQYF.

A single count supports this clone. V usage is TRBV5-1 and J usage is TRBJ2-3, with D hard to call. V lost 6 bases and J 6 bases, leaving 14 bases between the germline ends. Per the germline V gene, CDR1 is SGHRS and CDR2 is YFSETQ. The CDR3 length is 13 residues. CDR3 amino acids: CASKIYRADTQYF. The CDR3 coding sequence is TGCGCCAGCAAGATCTATAGGGCGGATACGCAGTATTTT.